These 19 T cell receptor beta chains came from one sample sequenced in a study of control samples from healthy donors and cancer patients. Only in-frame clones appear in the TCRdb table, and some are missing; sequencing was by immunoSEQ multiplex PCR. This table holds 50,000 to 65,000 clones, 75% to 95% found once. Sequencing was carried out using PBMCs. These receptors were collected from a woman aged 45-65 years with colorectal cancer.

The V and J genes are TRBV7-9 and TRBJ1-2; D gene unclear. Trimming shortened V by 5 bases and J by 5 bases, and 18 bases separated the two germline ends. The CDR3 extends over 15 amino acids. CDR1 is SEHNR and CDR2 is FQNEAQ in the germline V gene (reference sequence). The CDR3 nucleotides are TGTGCCAGCAGCCTGCCGGGGAGCCATTTATATGGCTACACCTTC. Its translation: CASSLPGSHLYGYTF. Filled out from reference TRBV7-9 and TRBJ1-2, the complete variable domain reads DTGVSQNPRHKITKRGQNVTFRCDPISEHNRLYWYRQTLGQGPEFLTYFQNEAQLEKSRLLSDRFSAERPKGSFSTLEIQRTEQGDSAMYLCASSLPGSHLYGYTFGSGTRLTVV.

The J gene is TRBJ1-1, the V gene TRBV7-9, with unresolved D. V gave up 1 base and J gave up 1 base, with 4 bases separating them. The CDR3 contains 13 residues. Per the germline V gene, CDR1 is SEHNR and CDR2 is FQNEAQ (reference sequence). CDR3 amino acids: CASSLGENTEAFF. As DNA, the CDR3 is TGTGCCAGCAGCTTAGGAGAGAACACTGAAGCTTTCTTT.

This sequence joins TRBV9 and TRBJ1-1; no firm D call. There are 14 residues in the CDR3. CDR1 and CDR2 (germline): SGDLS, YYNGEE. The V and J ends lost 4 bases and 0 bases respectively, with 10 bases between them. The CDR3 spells CASSPSSVNTEAFF. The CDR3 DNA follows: TGTGCCAGCAGCCCATCGAGTGTGAACACTGAAGCTTTCTTT.

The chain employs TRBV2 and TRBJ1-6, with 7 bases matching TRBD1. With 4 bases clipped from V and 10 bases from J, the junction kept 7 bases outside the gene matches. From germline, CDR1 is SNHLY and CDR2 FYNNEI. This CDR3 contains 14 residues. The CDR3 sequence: CASSALTGRSPLHF. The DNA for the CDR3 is TGTGCCAGCAGTGCCCTGACAGGGAGGTCACCCCTCCACTTT.

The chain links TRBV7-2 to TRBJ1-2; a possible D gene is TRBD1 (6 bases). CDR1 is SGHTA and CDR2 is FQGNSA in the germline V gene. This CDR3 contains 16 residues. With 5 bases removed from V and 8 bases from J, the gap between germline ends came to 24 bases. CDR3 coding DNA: TGTGCCAGCAGCCCATCAGCGAGCAATCCAGGGGCGGGCTACACCTTC. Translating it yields CASSPSASNPGAGYTF.

The CDR3, as DNA: TGTGCCAGCAGCTTAGACCGGGTTCTCTGGGGCAATGAGCAGTTCTTC. Translating gives CASSLDRVLWGNEQFF. The chain has TRBV7-2 and TRBJ2-1, with unresolved D. The germline CDR1 and CDR2 sequences are SGHTA and FQGNSA. The CDR3 has 16 residues. Deletions cut 1 base from V and 6 bases from J, with 16 bases between.

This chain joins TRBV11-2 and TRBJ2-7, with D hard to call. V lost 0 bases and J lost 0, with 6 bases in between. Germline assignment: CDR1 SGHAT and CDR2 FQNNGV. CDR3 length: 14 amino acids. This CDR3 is CASSLDRVSYEQYF. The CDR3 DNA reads TGTGCCAGCAGCTTAGATCGGGTCTCCTACGAGCAGTACTTC.

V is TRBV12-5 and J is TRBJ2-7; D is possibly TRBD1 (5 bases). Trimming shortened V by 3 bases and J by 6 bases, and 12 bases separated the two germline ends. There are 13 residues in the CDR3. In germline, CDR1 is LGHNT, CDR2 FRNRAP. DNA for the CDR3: TGTGCTAGTGGTTTCCGGCAGGGTGGCGAGCAGTACTTC. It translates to CASGFRQGGEQYF. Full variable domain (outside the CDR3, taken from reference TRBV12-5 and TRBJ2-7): DARVTQTPRHKVTEMGQEVTMRCQPILGHNTVFWYRQTMMQGLELLAYFRNRAPLDDSGMPKDRFSAEMPDATLATLKIQPSEPRDSAVYFCASGFRQGGEQYFGPGTRLTVT.

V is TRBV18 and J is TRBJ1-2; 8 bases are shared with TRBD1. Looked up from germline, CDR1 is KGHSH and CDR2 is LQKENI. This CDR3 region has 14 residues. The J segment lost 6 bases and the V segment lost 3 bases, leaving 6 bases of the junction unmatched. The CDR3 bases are TGTGCCAGCTCACCCTCGGACAGGGTCAATGGCTACACCTTC. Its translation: CASSPSDRVNGYTF.

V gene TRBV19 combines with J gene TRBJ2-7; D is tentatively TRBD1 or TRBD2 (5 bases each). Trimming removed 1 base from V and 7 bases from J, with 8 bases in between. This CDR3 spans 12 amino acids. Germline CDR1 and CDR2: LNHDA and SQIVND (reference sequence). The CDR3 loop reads CASSIGGGEQYF. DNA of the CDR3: TGTGCCAGTAGTATAGGTGGGGGAGAGCAGTACTTC.

In nucleotides, the CDR3 is TGTGCCAGCAGACGAATAGGCGTTGGCGGGAGAGGGACAGATACGCAGTATTTT. Translated, it gives CASRRIGVGGRGTDTQYF. This rearrangement joins TRBV28 to TRBJ2-3; 7 nucleotides align to TRBD2. The CDR3 totals 18 residues. V dropped 6 bases and J dropped 3; count of bases not matched to a gene: 18. Germline CDR1 is MDHEN and CDR2 is SYDVKM.

CDR3 loop: CASSDIGTSNTEAFF. The CDR3 nucleotides read TGTGCCAGCAGCGATATCGGGACTTCGAACACTGAAGCTTTCTTT. The V call is TRBV5-6, the J call TRBJ1-1; tentative D call: TRBD1 (5 bases). CDR1 and CDR2 (germline): SGHDT, YYEEEE. The CDR3 runs to 15 residues. V shed 4 bases and J shed 1 base, with 14 bases lying between them.

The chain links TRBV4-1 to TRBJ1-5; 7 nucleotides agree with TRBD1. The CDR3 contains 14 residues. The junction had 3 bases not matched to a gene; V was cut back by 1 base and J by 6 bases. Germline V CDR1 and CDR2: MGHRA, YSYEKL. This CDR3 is CASSQGQGGQPQHF. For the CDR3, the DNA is TGCGCCAGCAGCCAAGGACAGGGAGGTCAGCCCCAGCATTTT.

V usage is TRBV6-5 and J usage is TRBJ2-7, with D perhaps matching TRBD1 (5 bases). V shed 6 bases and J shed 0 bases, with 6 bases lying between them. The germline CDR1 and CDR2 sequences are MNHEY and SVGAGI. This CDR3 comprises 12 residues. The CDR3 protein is CASSRDSYEQYF. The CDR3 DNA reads TGTGCCAGCAGCAGGGACTCCTACGAGCAGTACTTC.

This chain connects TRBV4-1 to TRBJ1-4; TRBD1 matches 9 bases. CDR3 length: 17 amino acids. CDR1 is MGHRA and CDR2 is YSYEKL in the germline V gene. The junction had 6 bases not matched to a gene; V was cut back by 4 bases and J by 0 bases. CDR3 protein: CASSPDRGVATNEKLFF. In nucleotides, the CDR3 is TGCGCCAGCAGCCCTGACAGGGGGGTTGCAACTAATGAAAAACTGTTTTTT.

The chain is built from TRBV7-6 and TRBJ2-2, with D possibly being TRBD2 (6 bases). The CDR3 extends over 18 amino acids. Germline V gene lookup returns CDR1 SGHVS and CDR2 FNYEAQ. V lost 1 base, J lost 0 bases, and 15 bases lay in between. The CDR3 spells CASSLVRAGTSNTGELFF. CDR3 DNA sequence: TGTGCCAGCAGCTTAGTTCGGGCGGGAACGTCGAACACCGGGGAGCTGTTTTTT.

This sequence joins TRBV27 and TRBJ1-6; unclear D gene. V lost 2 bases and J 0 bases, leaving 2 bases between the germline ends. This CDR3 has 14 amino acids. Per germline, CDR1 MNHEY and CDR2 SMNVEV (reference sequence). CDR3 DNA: TGTGCCAGCAGTTTAGGCTCCTATAATTCACCCCTCCACTTT. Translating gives CASSLGSYNSPLHF.

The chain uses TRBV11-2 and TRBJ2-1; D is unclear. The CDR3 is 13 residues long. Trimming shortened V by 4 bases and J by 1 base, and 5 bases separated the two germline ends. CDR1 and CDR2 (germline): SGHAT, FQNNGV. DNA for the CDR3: TGTGCCAGCAGCTCAGAGTCCTACAATGAGCAGTTCTTC. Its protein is CASSSESYNEQFF.

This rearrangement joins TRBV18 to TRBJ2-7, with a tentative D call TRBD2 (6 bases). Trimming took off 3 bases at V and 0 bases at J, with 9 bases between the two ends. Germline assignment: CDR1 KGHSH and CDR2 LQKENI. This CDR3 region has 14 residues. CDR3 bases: TGTGCCAGCTCACCGGGACTGTCCTCCTACGAGCAGTACTTC. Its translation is CASSPGLSSYEQYF.